What follows is one TCR beta chain and its context. What it binds is not known. This record comes from a study of blood T cells in healthy people across ages. The donors, aged about 6 to 95, were healthy Caucasians from Russia. This CDR3 region has 18 residues. Per germline, CDR1 MNHNS and CDR2 SASEGT. A second 7 to 11 cycle PCR used barcoded and J-beta primers. MiXCR, run by TCRdb on the 5' RACE reads, gives a single entry per CDR3 protein. This sample has 700,000 to 1,000,000 distinct CDR3 sequences; approximately 48% occur once, and the top ten carry nearly 20%. Findings and caveats of the study: Observed TCR beta diversity per million T cells went down as age went up. This fall followed a roughly linear course with age.

This chain joins TRBV6-1 and TRBJ2-7; D gene unclear. The J call is uncertain, as TRBJ2-4 better fits the DNA end. What was sequenced was blood. The clonotype comes from a man in his fifties or sixties in good health. The CDR3 nucleotides read TGTGCCAGCAGTGAATTAGGGTCATCTCATACCAAAGGAAACATTCAGTACTTC. Its translation is CASSELGSSHTKGNIQYF.